This TCR beta chain was captured in a study of response to subunit inactivated influenza vaccine. MiXCR, applied by TCRdb to the RT-PCR reads, yields one record per CDR3 protein. The table lists approximately 250,000 distinct CDR3 sequences, 9% to 15% of them singletons. The germline V and J ends were trimmed by 4 bases and 6 bases, with 10 bases remaining between them. CDR3 length: 13 amino acids. In germline, CDR1 is LGHNA, CDR2 YSLEER. This clonotype has at least ten counts. Antigen unknown. Points from the study as a whole: Authors suggested few new T cells are recruited by each seasonal influenza vaccination.

The sequencing used non-naive T cells sorted from PBMCs, collected 14 days before vaccination. This clonotype originated in a man in his fifties or sixties who received an inactivated influenza vaccine. V usage is TRBV4-3 and J usage is TRBJ1-5; unclear D gene. CDR3 sequence: CASSPEVGQPQHF. CDR3 nucleotide sequence: TGCGCCAGCAGCCCCGAGGTCGGTCAGCCCCAGCATTTT.